These 3 T cell receptor beta chains were all obtained from the same sample, sequenced in a study of blood T cell repertoires in COVID-19. Method: immunoSEQ multiplex PCR; TCRdb's copy keeps in-frame clones and lacks some. The repertoire holds around 390,000 clones, with approximately 87% as singletons. The sequenced sample was PBMCs or T cells enriched from blood (not recorded which). The receptors come from a woman aged 45 to 65 who had recovered from COVID-19.

This sequence joins TRBV6-6 and TRBJ2-1, with TRBD2 as a possible D gene (6 bases). This CDR3 has 14 amino acids. V was trimmed by 0 bases and J by 7 bases, leaving 10 bases between them. CDR1 and CDR2 (germline): MNHNY, SVGAGI (reference sequence). Written as DNA, the CDR3 is TGTGCCAGCAGTTACTCCCGTGGGGGGAATGAGCAGTTCTTC. This sequence encodes CASSYSRGGNEQFF.

V is TRBV3-1 (or the pseudogene TRBV3-2) and J is TRBJ1-2; the D is unclear. Germline assignment: CDR1 LGHDT and CDR2 YNNKEL (reference sequence). V was clipped by 1 base and J by 7 bases, with 13 bases between them. CDR3 length equals 14 residues. CDR3 amino acids: CASSQARVFAGYTF. For the CDR3, the DNA is TGTGCCAGCAGCCAAGCGAGGGTCTTTGCTGGCTACACCTTC.

The V call is TRBV2, the J call TRBJ1-6; 8 nucleotides align to TRBD1. The germline V gene has CDR1 SNHLY and CDR2 FYNNEI. The CDR3 sequence is 14 residues long. V shed 7 bases, J shed 10 bases, and the junction held 9 bases outside the gene matches. CDR3 bases: TGTGCCAGCACCGGAGGACAGGGAGGATCACCCCTCCACTTT. This gives the protein CASTGGQGGSPLHF. Together with reference TRBV2 and TRBJ1-6, the CDR3 gives the full variable domain: EPEVTQTPSHQVTQMGQEVILRCVPISNHLYFYWYRQILGQKVEFLVSFYNNEISEKSEIFDDQFSVERPDGSNFTLKIRSTKLEDSAMYFCASTGGQGGSPLHFGNGTRLTVT.